The source of this T cell receptor beta chain is a study of cytomegalovirus exposure and HLA in healthy donors. As for the donors, each was a healthy bone marrow donor. The PCR had 60 Vbeta and 13 Jbeta primers. This table comes from immunoSEQ multiplex PCR, and its TCRdb copy is limited to in-frame clones, with some not included. Here the sample spans about 120,000 clones, 7% to 9.5% being singletons. Study-level results: The study assumed roughly uniform donor sequencing depth for presence/absence analyses. A later analysis reportedly found fewer N-insertions in an Asian-associated ancestry cluster than the roughly 670-donor mean. Follow-up analysis seemed to connect common viral pathogens with several of the most significant clusters identified.

About this clone itself: The antigen is unknown.

Trimming removed 2 bases at V and 5 bases at J, with 9 bases between. The length of the CDR3 is 13 residues. Germline loops: CDR1 SGHVS, CDR2 FQNEAQ. The chain carries TRBV7-8 and TRBJ2-5; a weak D match, TRBD2 (5 bases). This receptor was taken from a woman aged 40 to 55 in good health and CMV-seropositive. The source material was PBMCs. CDR3 in DNA: TGTGCCAGCAGCTTATTAGCGACGGAGACCCAGTACTTC. This translates into CASSLLATETQYF.